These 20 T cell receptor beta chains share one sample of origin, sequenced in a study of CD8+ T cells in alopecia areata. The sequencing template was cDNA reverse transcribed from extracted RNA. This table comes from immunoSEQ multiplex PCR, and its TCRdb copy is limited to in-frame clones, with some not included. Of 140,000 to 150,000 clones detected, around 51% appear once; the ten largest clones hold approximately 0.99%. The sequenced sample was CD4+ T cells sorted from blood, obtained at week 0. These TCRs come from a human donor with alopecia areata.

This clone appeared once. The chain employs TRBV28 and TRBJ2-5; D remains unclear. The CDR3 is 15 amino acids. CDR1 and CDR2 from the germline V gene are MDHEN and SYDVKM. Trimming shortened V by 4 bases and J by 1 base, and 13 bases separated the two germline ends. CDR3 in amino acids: CASSSNPGRQETQYF. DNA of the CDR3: TGTGCCAGCAGTTCCAACCCCGGGCGCCAAGAGACCCAGTACTTC.

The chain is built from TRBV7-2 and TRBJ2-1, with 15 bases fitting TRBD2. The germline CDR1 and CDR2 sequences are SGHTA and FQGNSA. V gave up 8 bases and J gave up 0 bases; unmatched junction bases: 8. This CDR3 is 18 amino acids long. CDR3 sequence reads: CASGGTSGRRDSYNEQFF. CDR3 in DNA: TGTGCCAGCGGGGGGACTAGCGGGAGGAGGGACTCCTACAATGAGCAGTTCTTC.

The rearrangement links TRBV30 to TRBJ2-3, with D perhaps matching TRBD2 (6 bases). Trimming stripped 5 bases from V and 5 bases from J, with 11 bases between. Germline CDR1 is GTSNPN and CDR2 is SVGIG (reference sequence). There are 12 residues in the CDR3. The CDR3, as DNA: TGTGCCTGGGGACCGGGGGAAGATACGCAGTATTTT. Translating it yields CAWGPGEDTQYF.

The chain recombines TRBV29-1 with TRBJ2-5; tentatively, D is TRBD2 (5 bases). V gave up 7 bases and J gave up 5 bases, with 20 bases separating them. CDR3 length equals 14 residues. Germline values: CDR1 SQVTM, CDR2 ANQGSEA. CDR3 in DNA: TGCAGCGCGGTGTCTGGAGGAGGTGGGGAGACCCAGTACTTC. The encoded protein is CSAVSGGGGETQYF.

The CDR3 sequence: CASSNGLGIEKLFF. As DNA, the CDR3 is TGTGCCAGCAGCAACGGACTGGGGATTGAAAAACTGTTTTTT. V usage is TRBV6-1 and J usage is TRBJ1-4; D gene ambiguous. Germline lookup yields CDR1 MNHNS and CDR2 SASEGT. Between the trimmed V and J ends, which lost 6 bases and 7 bases, there was a span of 15 bases. This CDR3 is 14 amino acids long.

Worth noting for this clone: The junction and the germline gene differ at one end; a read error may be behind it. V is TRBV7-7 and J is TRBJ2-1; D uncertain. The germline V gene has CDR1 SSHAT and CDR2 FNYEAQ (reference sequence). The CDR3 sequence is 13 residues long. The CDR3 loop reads CASSVGRHNEQFF. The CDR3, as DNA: TGTGCTAGCAGCGTCGGACGGCACAATGAGCAGTTCTTC. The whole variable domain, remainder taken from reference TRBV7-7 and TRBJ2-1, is GAGVSQSPRYKVTKRGQDVTLRCDPISSHATLYWYQQALGQGPEFLTYFNYEAQPDKSGLPSDRFSAERPEGSISTLTIQRTEQRDSAMYRCASSVGRHNEQFFGPGTRLTVL.

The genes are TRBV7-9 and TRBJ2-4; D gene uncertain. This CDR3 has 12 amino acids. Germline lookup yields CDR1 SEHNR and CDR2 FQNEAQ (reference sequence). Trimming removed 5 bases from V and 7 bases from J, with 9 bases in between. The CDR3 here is CASSRSDNIQYF. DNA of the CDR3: TGTGCCAGCAGCCGAAGCGATAACATTCAGTACTTC.

CDR3: CASSLVAGSSSYNEQFF. The CDR3 DNA is TGTGCCAGCAGCTTAGTAGCCGGGTCCAGCTCCTACAATGAGCAGTTCTTC. V is TRBV7-2 and J is TRBJ2-1; no definite D call. This CDR3 spans 17 amino acids. The germline V gene encodes CDR1 SGHTA and CDR2 FQGNSA. The V end lost 1 base, the J end lost 0 bases, and 13 bases lay between the germline ends.

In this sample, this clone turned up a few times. In DNA form, the CDR3 reads TGTGCCAGCAGAAGGGCCGGGACAGAATACGAGCAGTACTTC. Protein sequence: CASRRAGTEYEQYF. The chain links TRBV6-5 to TRBJ2-7, with 7 bases identical to TRBD1. Trimming cost V 6 bases and J 4 bases; bases outside gene matches: 9. CDR3 length equals 14 residues. From germline, CDR1 is MNHEY and CDR2 SVGAGI.

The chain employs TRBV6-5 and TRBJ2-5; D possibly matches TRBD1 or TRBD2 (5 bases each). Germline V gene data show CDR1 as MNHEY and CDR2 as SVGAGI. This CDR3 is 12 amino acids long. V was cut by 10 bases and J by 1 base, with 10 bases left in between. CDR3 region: CATWDRQETQYF. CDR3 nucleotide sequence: TGTGCCACCTGGGACCGCCAAGAGACCCAGTACTTC.

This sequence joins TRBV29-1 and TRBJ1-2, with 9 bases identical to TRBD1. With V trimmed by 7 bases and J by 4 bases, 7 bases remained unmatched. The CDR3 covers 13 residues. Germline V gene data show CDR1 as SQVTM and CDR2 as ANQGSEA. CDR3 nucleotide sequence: TGCAGCGCTACGGGACAGGGCATCTATGGCTACACCTTC. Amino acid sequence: CSATGQGIYGYTF. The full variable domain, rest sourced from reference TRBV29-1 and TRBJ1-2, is SAVISQKPSRDICQRGTSLTIQCQVDSQVTMMFWYRQQPGQSLTLIATANQGSEATYESGFVIDKFPISRPNLTFSTLTVSNMSPEDSSIYLCSATGQGIYGYTFGSGTRLTVV.

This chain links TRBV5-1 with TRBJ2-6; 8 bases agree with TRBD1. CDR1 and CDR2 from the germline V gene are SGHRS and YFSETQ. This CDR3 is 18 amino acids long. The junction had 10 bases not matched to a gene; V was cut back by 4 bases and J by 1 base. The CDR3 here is CASSLTGQAVSGANVLTF. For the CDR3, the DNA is TGCGCCAGCAGCCTTACGGGACAGGCAGTATCTGGGGCCAACGTCCTGACTTTC.

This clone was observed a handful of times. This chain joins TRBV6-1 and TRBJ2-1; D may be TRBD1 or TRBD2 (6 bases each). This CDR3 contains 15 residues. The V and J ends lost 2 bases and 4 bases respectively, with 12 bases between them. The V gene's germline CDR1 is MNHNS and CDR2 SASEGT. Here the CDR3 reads CASSELRGAYNEQFF. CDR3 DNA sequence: TGTGCCAGCAGTGAACTAAGGGGGGCATACAATGAGCAGTTCTTC.

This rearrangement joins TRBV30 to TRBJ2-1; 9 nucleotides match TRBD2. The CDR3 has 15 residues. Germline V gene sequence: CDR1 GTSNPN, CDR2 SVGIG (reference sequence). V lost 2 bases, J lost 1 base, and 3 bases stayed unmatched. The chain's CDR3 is CAWSRLAGSYNEQFF. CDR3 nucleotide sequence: TGTGCCTGGAGTAGGCTAGCGGGATCCTACAATGAGCAGTTCTTC.

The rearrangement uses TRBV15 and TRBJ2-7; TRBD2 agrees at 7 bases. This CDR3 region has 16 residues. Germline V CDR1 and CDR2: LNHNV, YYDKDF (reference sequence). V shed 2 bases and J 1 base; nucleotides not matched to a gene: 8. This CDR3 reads CATSRHLAAASYEQYF. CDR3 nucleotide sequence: TGTGCCACCAGCAGACATCTAGCGGCGGCTTCCTACGAGCAGTACTTC.

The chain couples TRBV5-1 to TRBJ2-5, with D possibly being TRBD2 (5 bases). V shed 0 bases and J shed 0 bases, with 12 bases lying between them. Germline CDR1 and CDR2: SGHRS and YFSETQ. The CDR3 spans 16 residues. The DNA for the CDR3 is TGCGCCAGCAGCTTGGGGCTCAGCGGACACCAAGAGACCCAGTACTTC. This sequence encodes CASSLGLSGHQETQYF.

The CDR3 spells CASSPSRISYNEQFF. The CDR3 DNA reads TGCGCCAGCAGCCCCAGTAGGATCTCCTACAATGAGCAGTTCTTC. The chain couples TRBV4-1 to TRBJ2-1; D ambiguous. Germline CDR1 MGHRA, CDR2 YSYEKL. V lost 4 bases and J lost 0, with 10 bases in between. The CDR3 loop spans 15 amino acids.

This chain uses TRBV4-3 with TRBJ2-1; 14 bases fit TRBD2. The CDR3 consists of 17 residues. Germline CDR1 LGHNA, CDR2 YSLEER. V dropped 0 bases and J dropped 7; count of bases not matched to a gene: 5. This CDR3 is CASSQDGTSGSFNEQFF. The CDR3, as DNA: TGCGCCAGCAGCCAAGACGGGACTAGCGGGAGTTTTAATGAGCAGTTCTTC.

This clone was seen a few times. As DNA, the CDR3 is TGTGCCAGCAGTGAGGGGGCGGCTCAAGAGACCCAGTACTTC. Protein: CASSEGAAQETQYF. The genes are TRBV2 and TRBJ2-5; TRBD1 might be the D (6 bases). CDR1 and CDR2 from the germline V gene are SNHLY and FYNNEI. The V end lost 3 bases, the J end lost 2 bases, and 10 bases lay between the germline ends. The CDR3 has 14 amino acids.

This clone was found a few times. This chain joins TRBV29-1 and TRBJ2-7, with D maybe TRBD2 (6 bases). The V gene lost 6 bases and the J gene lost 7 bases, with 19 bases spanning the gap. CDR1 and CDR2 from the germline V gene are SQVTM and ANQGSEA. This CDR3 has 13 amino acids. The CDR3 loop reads CSVRENMRGEQYF. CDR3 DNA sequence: TGCAGCGTGAGGGAGAACATGCGGGGAGAGCAGTACTTC.